This T cell receptor (beta chain) was identified in a study of human thymus T cells. Study outcomes and limitations: An apparent bias in V and J gene usage was seen in thymic and blood repertoires.

TCRdb's copy holds only in-frame clones and misses some; the assay was immunoSEQ multiplex PCR. The table records 40,000 to 45,000 clones, 94% of them present only once. Of note for this clone: Its antigen is not identified.

Blood DNA came from all available leukocytes, not a fixed cell number. CDR3 length: 14 amino acids. CDR1 is SGHKS, CDR2 YYEKEE, per germline (reference sequence). J was trimmed by 3 bases and V by 4 bases; bases with no gene match: 4. The source material was blood. The sequence derives from a boy under two years old with a congenital heart defect but otherwise immunologically healthy. This chain uses TRBV5-5 with TRBJ1-2; 9 nucleotides agree with TRBD1. The CDR3 DNA reads TGTGCCAGCAGCCCCTGGACAGGGGACTATGGCTACACCTTC. It translates to CASSPWTGDYGYTF.